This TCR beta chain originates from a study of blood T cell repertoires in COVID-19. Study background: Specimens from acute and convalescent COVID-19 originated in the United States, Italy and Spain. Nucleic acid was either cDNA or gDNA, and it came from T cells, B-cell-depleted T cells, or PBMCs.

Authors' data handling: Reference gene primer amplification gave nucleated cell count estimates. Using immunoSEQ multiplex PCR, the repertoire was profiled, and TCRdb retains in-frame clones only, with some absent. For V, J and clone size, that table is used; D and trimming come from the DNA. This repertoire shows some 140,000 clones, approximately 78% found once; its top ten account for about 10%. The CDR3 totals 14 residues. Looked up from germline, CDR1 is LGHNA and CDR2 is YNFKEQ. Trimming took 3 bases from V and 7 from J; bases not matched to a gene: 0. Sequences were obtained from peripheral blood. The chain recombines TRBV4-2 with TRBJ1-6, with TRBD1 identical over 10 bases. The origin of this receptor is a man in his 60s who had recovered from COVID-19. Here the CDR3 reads CASSQGQGNSPLHF. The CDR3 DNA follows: TGTGCCAGCAGCCAGGGACAGGGGAATTCACCCCTCCACTTT.